This is a list of T cell receptor beta chains from one sample in a study of blood T cell repertoires in COVID-19. Some clones are missing from TCRdb's copy, which holds only in-frame ones; the method was immunoSEQ multiplex PCR. The sample holds 400,000 to 450,000 clones, 85% to 90% seen once. The sample consisted of PBMCs or T cells enriched from blood (not recorded which). The receptors here all came from a man between 25 and 39 years old who had recovered from COVID-19. Each CDR3 is given with its conserved first and last residue. A D gene is named only where the DNA matches it firmly. Clone size is stated in some rows and not others, as once, few, many or a class when expanded.

d_call	j_call	v_call	clone_size	cdr3_nt	cdr3_aa
TRBD1	TRBJ1-1	TRBV7-9	once	TGTGCCAGCAGATGGGACAGGGGGCGGAATGAAGCTTTCTTT	CASRWDRGRNEAFF
TRBD2	TRBJ2-1	TRBV7-8	once	TGTGCCAGCAGCTTGTCTAGCGGCCTTTACAATGAGCAGTTCTTC	CASSLSSGLYNEQFF
TRBD1	TRBJ1-2	TRBV7-9	few	TGTGCCAGCAGCTCCAGGGGGCCCAACTATGGCTACACCTTC	CASSSRGPNYGYTF
.	TRBJ1-1	TRBV10-1	.	TGCGCCAGCAGAGGGGCCGGTGAAGCTTTCTTT	CASRGAGEAFF
.	TRBJ2-1	TRBV7-2	once	TGTGCCAGCAGCCCGCGGGTTGTCCTCAAGGAGCAGTTCTTC	CASSPRVVLKEQFF
.	TRBJ2-3	TRBV27	.	TGTGCCAGCAGAGAGGCGGGCCGCACAGATACGCAGTATTTT	CASREAGRTDTQYF
TRBD2	TRBJ2-2	TRBV7-7	.	TGTGCTAGCAGCTTATTAACTAGCGGGACCGGCGGGGAGCTGTTTTTT	CASSLLTSGTGGELFF
TRBD1	TRBJ2-7	TRBV3-1/TRBV3-2	.	TGTGCCAGCAGTCGACAGGGGGATCCCTACGAGCAGTACTTC	CASSRQGDPYEQYF
.	TRBJ2-3	TRBV28	.	TGTGCCAGCAGTTCGTACAGCCTACACACAGATACGCAGTATTTT	CASSSYSLHTDTQYF
TRBD1	TRBJ1-5	TRBV2	.	TGTGCCAGCCGCCGGGACAGGACAAATCAGCCCCAGCATTTT	CASRRDRTNQPQHF
TRBD2	TRBJ2-3	TRBV29-1	.	TGCAGCGTTGATGCGGGGGTATCGTCAGATACGCAGTATTTT	CSVDAGVSSDTQYF
.	TRBJ2-3	TRBV12-3/TRBV12-4	.	TGTGCCAGCACCTGGGGGGGCGATACGCAGTATTTT	CASTWGGDTQYF
.	TRBJ1-5	TRBV28	.	TGTGCCAGCAGTTTACAGGGGAGGGGTGAGGCCCAGCATTTT	CASSLQGRGEAQHF
.	TRBJ1-1	TRBV13	.	TGTGCCAGCAGCTTCCAGGGCGGCTCTGAAGCTTTCTTT	CASSFQGGSEAFF
.	TRBJ1-6	TRBV3-1/TRBV3-2	.	TGTGCCAGCAGCCAGAGTGATACTAATTCACCCCTCCACTTT	CASSQSDTNSPLHF
.	TRBJ2-2	TRBV6-5	.	TGTGCCAGCAGTTACGCGCGTGCCGGGGAGCTGTTTTTT	CASSYARAGELFF
TRBD1	TRBJ2-7	TRBV5-4	.	TGTGCCAGCAGCTCCCGGGACAGGGGCGGAGAGCAGTACTTC	CASSSRDRGGEQYF
.	TRBJ1-4	TRBV18	.	TGTGCCAGCTCACTCGGGACATATGAAAAACTGTTTTTT	CASSLGTYEKLFF
TRBD1	TRBJ2-2	TRBV4-1	.	TGCGCCAGCAGCCGGATCGGACAGGGGAACACCGGGGAGCTGTTTTTT	CASSRIGQGNTGELFF
.	TRBJ2-1	TRBV2	.	TGTGCCAGCAGTGCCACCCTCCCGGGACTTAATTTGCAGTTCTTC	CASSATLPGLNLQFF
.	TRBJ1-1	TRBV6-5	.	TGTGCCAGCAGTTACTCAGCGGGGGTCGAAGCTTTCTTT	CASSYSAGVEAFF
TRBD2	TRBJ2-1	TRBV7-3	.	TGTGCCAGCAGCTTCCTCCCTCTAGCGGAGGTCTACAATGAGCAGTTCTTC	CASSFLPLAEVYNEQFF
.	TRBJ2-1	TRBV18	.	TGTGCCAGCTCACCATCGCGAAAGCTACCGGGAGAAAATGAGCAGTTCTTC	CASSPSRKLPGENEQFF
TRBD1	TRBJ2-5	TRBV19	.	TGTGCCAGTAGTGCGGACAGGTGGGGAGAGACCCAGTACTTC	CASSADRWGETQYF
.	TRBJ1-2	TRBV12-3/TRBV12-4	.	TGTGCCAGCAGCAAACAGGGTGACTATGGCTACACCTTC	CASSKQGDYGYTF
TRBD2	TRBJ2-3	TRBV24-1	.	TGTGCCACCAGTGACCTGACTAGCGGGAGTCCCACAGATACGCAGTATTTT	CATSDLTSGSPTDTQYF
.	TRBJ2-7	TRBV4-1	.	TGCGCCAGCAGCCAACACACAGGGTCCTACGAGCAGTACTTC	CASSQHTGSYEQYF
.	TRBJ1-5	TRBV28	.	TGTGCCAGTTGCCAATCGATTAGTTATCAGCCCCAGCATTTT	CASCQSISYQPQHF
.	TRBJ1-1	TRBV10-2	.	TGCGCCAGCAGCAGCATAAGGGGTGCGAACACTGAAGCTTTCTTT	CASSSIRGANTEAFF
TRBD1	TRBJ2-7	TRBV9	.	TGTGCCAGCTCGACCCAGGAAGGGGGCCCGTACGAGCAGTACTTC	CASSTQEGGPYEQYF
TRBD2	TRBJ2-1	TRBV5-8	.	TGTGCCAGCAGCTTGGGGGCTAGCGGGGGGGCCTACAATGAGCAGTTCTTC	CASSLGASGGAYNEQFF
TRBD1	TRBJ2-2	TRBV6-5	.	TGTGCCACTCGGGACAGACATTCCACCGGGGAGCTGTTTTTT	CATRDRHSTGELFF
.	TRBJ2-7	TRBV5-1	.	TGCGCCAGCAGGCAGGCCGGCATTCCCCCAGGCGAGCAGTACTTC	CASRQAGIPPGEQYF
.	TRBJ2-7	TRBV27	.	TGTGCCAGCAGTCCGTCCCCCTACGAGCAGTACTTC	CASSPSPYEQYF
.	TRBJ2-2	TRBV24-1	.	TGTGCCACCAGTGATTTAAGGGCAGGGGTCCCAGAACCGAACACCGGGGAGCTGTTTTTT	CATSDLRAGVPEPNTGELFF
.	TRBJ2-1	TRBV13	few	TGTGCCAGCAGCTTATTGGGTCGGGGAGAGAGTGAGCAGTTCTTC	CASSLLGRGESEQFF
.	TRBJ1-5	TRBV18	once	TGTGCCAGCTCACCTGGGCAGGGCGCGGAGCAGCCCCAGCATTTT	CASSPGQGAEQPQHF
.	TRBJ2-3	TRBV29-1	.	TGCAGCGTGGCAGGGACTAGCACAGATACGCAGTATTTT	CSVAGTSTDTQYF
.	TRBJ1-1	TRBV6-5	.	TGTGCCACAGCCCGGGTCCCAAAAGGGAGCACTGAAGCTTTCTTT	CATARVPKGSTEAFF
.	TRBJ2-3	TRBV5-1	.	TGCGCCAGCAGCTCCCAGGGCTTTGGCACAGATACGCAGTATTTT	CASSSQGFGTDTQYF